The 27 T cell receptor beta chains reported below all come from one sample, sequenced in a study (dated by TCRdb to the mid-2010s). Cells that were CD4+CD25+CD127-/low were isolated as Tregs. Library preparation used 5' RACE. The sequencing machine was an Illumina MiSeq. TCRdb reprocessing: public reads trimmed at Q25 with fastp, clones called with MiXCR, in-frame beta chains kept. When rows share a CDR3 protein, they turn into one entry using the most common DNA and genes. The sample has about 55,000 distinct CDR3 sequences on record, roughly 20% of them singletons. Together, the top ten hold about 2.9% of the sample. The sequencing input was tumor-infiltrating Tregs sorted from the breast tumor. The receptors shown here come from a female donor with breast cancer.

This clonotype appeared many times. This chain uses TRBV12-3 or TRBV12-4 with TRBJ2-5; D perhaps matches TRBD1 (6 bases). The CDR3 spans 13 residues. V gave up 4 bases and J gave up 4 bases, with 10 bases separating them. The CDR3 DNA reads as TGTGCCAGCAGTTCAGGGGCAGCAGAGACCCAGTACTTC. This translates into CASSSGAAETQYF.

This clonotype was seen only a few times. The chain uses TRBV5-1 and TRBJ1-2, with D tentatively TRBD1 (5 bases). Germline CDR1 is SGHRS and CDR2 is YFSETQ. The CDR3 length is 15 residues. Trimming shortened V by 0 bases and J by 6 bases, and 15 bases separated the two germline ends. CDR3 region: CASSLEMGRLDGYTF. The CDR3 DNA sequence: TGCGCCAGCAGCTTGGAGATGGGACGGCTTGATGGCTACACCTTC.

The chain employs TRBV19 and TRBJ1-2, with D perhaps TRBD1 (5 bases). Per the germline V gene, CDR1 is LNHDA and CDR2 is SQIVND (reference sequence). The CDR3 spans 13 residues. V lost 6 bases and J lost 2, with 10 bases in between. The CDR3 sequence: CASRGAGNYGYTF. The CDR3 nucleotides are TGTGCCAGTAGAGGAGCAGGGAACTATGGCTACACCTTC.

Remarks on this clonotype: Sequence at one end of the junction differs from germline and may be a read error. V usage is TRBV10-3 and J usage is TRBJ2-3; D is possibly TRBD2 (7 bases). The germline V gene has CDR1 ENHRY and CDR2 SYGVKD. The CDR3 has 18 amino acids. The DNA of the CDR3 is TGTGCCATCAGTGAGTCCTCCGGGGGCGGGAGAGGAACAGATACGCAGTACTTT. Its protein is CAISESSGGGRGTDTQYF.

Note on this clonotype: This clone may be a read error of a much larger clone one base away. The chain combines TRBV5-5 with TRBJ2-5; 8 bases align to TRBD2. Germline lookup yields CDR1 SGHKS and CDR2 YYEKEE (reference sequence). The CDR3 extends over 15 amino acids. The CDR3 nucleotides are TGTGCCAGCAGCTATCCGGGACTAGGGGTTGGGACCCTGTACTTC. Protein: CASSYPGLGVGTLYF.

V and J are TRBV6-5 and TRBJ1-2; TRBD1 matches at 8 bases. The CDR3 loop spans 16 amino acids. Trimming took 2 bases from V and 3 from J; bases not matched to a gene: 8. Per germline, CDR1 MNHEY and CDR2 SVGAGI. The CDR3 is CASSYAAGQDYYGYTF. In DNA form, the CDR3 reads TGTGCCAGCAGTTACGCCGCGGGACAGGACTACTATGGCTACACCTTC.

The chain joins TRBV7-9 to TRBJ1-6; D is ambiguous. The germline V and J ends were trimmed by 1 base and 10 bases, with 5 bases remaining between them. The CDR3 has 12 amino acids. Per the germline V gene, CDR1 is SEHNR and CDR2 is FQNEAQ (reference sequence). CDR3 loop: CASSLEESPLHF. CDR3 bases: TGTGCCAGCAGCTTAGAAGAGTCACCCCTCCACTTT.

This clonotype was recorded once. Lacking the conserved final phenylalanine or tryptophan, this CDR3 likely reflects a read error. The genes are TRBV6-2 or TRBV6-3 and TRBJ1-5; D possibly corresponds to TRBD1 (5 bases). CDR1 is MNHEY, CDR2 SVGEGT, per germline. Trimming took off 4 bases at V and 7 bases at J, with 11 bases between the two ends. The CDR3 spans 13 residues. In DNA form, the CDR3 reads TGTGCCAGCAGTTTGGCCCGGGGGCAGCCCCAGCATTCT. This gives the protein CASSLARGQPQHS.

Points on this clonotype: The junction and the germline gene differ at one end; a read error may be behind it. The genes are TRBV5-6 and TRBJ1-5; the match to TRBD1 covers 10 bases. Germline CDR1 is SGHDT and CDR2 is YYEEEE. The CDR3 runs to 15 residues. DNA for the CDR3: TGTGCCAGCAGCTCCGGGACAGGGGACAATCAGCCCCAGAATTTT. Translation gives CASSSGTGDNQPQNF.

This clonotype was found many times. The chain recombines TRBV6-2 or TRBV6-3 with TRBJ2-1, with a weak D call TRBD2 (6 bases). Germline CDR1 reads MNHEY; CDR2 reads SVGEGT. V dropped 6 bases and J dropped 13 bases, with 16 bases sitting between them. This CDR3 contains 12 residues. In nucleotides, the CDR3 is TGTGCCAGCAGCTCGAAATGGGAGGAACAGTTCTTC. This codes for CASSSKWEEQFF.

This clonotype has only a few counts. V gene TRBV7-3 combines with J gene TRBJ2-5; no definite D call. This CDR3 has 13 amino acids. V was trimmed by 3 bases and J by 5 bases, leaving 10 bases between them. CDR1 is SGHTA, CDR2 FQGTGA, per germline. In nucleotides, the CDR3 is TGTGCCAGCAGCTTTACCAGGTCGGAGACCCAGTACTTC. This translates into CASSFTRSETQYF.

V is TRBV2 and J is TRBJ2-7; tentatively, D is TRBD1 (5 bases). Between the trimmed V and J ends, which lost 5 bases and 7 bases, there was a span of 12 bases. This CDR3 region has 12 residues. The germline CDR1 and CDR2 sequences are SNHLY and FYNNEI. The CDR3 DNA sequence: TGTGCCAGCAGTCCGACAGCTCTGGAGCAGTACTTC. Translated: CASSPTALEQYF.

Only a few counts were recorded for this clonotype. As DNA, the CDR3 is TGCGCCAGCAGTAACAGGGAACCCTTCACAGATACGCAGTATTTT. This encodes CASSNREPFTDTQYF. The chain joins TRBV5-1 to TRBJ2-3; possible D gene TRBD1, 6 bases. V lost 5 bases and J lost 2, with 15 bases in between. Germline V gene data show CDR1 as SGHRS and CDR2 as YFSETQ. The CDR3 consists of 15 residues.

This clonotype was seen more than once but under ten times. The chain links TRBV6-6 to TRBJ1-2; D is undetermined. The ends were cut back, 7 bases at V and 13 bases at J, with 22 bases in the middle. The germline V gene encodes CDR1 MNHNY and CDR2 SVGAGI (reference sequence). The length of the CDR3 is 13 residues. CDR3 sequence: CASTLGPKAIVTF. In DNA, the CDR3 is TGTGCCAGCACCTTAGGGCCAAAGGCCATTGTCACCTTC.

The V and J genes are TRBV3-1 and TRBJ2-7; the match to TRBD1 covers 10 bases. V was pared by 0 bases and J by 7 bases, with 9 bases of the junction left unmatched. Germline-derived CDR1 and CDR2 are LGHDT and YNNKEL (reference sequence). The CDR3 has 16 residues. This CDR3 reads CASSQDRGQGSREQYF. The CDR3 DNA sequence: TGTGCCAGCAGCCAAGATCGGGGACAGGGGTCCCGAGAGCAGTACTTC.

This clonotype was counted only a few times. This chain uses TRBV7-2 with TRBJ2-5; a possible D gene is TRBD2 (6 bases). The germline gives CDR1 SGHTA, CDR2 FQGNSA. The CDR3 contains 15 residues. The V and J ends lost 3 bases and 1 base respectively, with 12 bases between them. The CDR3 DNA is TGTGCCAGCAGCTTGGGACTCTCCTCCCAAGAGACCCAGTACTTC. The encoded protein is CASSLGLSSQETQYF.

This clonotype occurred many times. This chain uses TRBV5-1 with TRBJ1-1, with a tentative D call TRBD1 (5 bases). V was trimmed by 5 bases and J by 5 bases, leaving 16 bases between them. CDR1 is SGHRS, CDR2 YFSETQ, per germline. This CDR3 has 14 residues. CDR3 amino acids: CASRFFQGVTEAFF. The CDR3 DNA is TGCGCCAGCAGATTTTTTCAGGGAGTTACTGAAGCTTTCTTT. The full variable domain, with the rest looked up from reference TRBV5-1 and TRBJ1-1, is KAGVTQTPRYLIKTRGQQVTLSCSPISGHRSVSWYQQTPGQGLQFLFEYFSETQRNKGNFPGRFSGRQFSNSRSEMNVSTLELGDSALYLCASRFFQGVTEAFFGQGTRLTVV.

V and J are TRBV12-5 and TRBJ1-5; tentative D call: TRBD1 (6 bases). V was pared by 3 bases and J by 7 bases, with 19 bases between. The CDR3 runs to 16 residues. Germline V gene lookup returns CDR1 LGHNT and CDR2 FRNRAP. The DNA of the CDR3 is TGTGCTAGTGGTTTCCAACTCTGTCTGGGGGGCCAGCCCCAGCATTTT. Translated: CASGFQLCLGGQPQHF.

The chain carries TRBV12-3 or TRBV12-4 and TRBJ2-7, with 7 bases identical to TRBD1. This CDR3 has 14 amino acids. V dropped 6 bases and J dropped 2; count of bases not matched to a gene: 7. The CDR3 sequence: CASRARQGPYEQYF. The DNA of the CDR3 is TGTGCCAGCAGGGCAAGACAGGGACCCTACGAGCAGTACTTC.

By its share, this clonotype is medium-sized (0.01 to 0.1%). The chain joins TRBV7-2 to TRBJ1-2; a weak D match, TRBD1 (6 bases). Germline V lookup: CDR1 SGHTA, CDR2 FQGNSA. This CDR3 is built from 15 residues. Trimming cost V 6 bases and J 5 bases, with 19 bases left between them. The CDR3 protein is CASSPYRGGGYGYTF. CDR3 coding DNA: TGTGCCAGCAGTCCCTACCGGGGAGGGGGGTATGGCTACACCTTC.

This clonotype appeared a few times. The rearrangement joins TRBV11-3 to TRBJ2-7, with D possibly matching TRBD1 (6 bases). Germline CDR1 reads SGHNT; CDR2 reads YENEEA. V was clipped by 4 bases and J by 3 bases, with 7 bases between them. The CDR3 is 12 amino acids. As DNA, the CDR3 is TGTGCCAGCAGCTCGGGACACTACGAGCAGTACTTC. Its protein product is CASSSGHYEQYF.

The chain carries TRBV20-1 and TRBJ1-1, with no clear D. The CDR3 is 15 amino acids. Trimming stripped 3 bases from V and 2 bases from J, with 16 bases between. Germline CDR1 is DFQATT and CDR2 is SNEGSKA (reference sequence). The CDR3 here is CSASYPNHFNTEAFF. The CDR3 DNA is TGCAGTGCTAGCTACCCCAACCACTTCAACACTGAAGCTTTCTTT.

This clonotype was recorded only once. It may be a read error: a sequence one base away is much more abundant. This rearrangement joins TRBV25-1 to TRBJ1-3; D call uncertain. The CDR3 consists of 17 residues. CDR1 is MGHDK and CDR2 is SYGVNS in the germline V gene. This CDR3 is CASSFRSGPDSGNAIYF. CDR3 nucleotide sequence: TGTGCCAGCAGTTTCCGATCCGGGCCGGACTCTGGAAACGCCATATATTTT.

CDR3 residues: CASSLYRMLYGYTF. The CDR3 coding sequence is TGTGCCAGCAGCCTTTACCGTATGCTGTATGGCTACACCTTC. The chain is built from TRBV7-2 and TRBJ1-2; D unclear. V shed 5 bases and J shed 5 bases, with 15 bases lying between them. This CDR3 contains 14 residues. CDR1 and CDR2 from the germline V gene are SGHTA and FQGNSA. Supplemented by reference TRBV7-2 and TRBJ1-2, the full variable domain reads GAGVSQSPSNKVTEKGKDVELRCDPISGHTALYWYRQSLGQGLEFLIYFQGNSAPDKSGLPSDRFSAERTGGSVSTLTIQRTQQEDSAVYLCASSLYRMLYGYTFGSGTRLTVV.

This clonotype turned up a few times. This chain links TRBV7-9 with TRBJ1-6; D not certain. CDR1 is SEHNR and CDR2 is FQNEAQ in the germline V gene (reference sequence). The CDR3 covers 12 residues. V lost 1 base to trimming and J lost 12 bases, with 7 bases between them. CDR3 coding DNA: TGTGCCAGCAGCTTAGAGAATGTACCCCTCCACTTT. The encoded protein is CASSLENVPLHF.

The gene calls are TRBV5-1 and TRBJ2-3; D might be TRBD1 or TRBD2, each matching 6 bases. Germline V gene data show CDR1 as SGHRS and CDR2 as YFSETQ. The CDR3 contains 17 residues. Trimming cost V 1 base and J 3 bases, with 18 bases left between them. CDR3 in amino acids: CASSLSGGGGATDTQYF. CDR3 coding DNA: TGCGCCAGCAGCTTGTCCGGGGGTGGGGGCGCGACAGATACGCAGTATTTT.

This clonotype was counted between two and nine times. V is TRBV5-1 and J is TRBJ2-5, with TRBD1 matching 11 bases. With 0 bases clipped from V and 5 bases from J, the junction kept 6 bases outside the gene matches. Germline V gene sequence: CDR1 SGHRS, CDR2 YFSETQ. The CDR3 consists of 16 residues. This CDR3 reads CASSLAGQGATETQYF. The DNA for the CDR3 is TGCGCCAGCAGCTTGGCTGGACAGGGGGCAACCGAGACCCAGTACTTC.